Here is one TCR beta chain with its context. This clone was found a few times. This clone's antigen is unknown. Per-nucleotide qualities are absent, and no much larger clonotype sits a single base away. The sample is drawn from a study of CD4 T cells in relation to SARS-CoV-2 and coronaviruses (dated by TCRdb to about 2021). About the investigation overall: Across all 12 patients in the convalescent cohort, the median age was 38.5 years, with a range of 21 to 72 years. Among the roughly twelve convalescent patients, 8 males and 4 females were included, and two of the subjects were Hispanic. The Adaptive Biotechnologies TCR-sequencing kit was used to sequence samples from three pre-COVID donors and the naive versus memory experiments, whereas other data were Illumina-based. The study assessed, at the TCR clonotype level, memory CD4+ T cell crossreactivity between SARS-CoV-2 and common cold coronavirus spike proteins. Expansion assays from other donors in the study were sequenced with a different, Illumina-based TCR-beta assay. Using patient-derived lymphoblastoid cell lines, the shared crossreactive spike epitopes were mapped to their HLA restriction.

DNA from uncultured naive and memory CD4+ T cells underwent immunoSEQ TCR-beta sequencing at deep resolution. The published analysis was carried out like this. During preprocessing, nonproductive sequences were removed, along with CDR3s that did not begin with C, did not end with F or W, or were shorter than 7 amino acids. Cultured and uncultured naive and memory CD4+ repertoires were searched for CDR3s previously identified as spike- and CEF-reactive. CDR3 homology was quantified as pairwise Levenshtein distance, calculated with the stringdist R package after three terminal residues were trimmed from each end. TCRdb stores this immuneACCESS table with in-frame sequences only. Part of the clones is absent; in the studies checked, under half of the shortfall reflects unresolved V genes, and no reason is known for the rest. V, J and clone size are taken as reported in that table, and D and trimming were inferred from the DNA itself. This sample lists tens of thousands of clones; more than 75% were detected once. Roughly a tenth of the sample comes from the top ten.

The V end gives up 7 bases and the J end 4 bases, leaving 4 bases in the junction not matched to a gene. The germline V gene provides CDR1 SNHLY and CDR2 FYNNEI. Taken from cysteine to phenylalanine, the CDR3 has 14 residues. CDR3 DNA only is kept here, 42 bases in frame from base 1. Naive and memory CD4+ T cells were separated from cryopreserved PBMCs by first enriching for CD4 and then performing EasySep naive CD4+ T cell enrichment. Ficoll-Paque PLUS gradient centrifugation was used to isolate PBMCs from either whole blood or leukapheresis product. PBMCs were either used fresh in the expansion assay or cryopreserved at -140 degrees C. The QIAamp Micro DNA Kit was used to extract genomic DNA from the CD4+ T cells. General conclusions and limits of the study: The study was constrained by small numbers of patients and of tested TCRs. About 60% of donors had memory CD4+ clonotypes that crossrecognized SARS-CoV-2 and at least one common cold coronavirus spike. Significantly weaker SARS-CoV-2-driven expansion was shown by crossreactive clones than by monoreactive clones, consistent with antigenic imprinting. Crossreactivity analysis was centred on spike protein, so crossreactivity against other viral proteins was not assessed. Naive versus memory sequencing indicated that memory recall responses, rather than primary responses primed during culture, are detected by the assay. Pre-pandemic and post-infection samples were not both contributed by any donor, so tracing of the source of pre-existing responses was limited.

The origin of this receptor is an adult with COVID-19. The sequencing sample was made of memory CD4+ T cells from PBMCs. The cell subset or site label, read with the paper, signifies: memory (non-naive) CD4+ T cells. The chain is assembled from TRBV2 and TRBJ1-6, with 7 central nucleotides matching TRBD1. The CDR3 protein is CASTPGQYNSPLHF. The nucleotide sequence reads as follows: TGTGCCAGCACCCCGGGACAGTATAATTCACCCCTCCACTTT.